This T cell receptor (beta chain) was documented in a study of T cell repertoires in cytomegalovirus infection. As for the study in general: Matching HLA type and CMV infection were both indicated by public TCR beta signatures. General observations from the study: HLA-C-restricted, CMV-specific TCR beta clonotypes were dominant ex vivo.

TCRdb used MiXCR to reprocess the reads, holding one entry per CDR3 protein. The data show approximately 490,000 distinct CDR3 sequences, with 10% to 12% seen just once and 10% to 13% held by the top ten. This clonotype was seen at least ten times. As yet, its antigen is unknown. Sequenced input: PBMCs. The source is a human donor in good health (CMV status not recorded). Some clones in this sample may be carry-over from other donors' samples.

The CDR3 spells CASRTDATNEKLFF. DNA of the CDR3: TGCGCCAGCAGAACAGATGCAACTAATGAAAAACTGTTTTTT. The chain recombines TRBV4-1 with TRBJ1-4; no clear D gene. Trimming cost V 6 bases and J 0 bases, with 8 bases left between them. Germline CDR1 is MGHRA and CDR2 is YSYEKL. The CDR3 has 14 amino acids.